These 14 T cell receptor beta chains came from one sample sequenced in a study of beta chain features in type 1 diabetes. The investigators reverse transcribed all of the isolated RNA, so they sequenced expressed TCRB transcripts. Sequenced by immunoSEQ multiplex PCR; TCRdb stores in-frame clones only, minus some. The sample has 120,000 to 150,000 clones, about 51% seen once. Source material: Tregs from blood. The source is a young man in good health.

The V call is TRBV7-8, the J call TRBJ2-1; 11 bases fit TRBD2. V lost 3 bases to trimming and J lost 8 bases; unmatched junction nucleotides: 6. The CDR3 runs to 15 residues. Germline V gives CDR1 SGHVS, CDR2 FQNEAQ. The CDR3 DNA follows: TGTGCCAGCAGCTTCAGACTAGCGGGAATGGATGAGCAGTTCTTC. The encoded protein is CASSFRLAGMDEQFF.

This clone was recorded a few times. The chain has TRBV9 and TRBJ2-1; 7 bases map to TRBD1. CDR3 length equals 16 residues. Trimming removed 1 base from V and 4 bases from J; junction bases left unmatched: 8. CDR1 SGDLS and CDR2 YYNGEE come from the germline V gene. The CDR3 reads CASSVTDRVRYNEQFF. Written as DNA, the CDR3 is TGTGCCAGCAGCGTAACTGACAGGGTAAGGTACAATGAGCAGTTCTTC.

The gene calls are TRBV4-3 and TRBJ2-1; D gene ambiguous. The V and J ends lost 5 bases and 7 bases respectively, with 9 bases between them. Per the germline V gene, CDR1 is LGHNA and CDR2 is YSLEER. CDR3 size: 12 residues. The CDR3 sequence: CASSAGRNEQFF. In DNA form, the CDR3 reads TGCGCCAGCAGCGCAGGAAGGAATGAGCAGTTCTTC.

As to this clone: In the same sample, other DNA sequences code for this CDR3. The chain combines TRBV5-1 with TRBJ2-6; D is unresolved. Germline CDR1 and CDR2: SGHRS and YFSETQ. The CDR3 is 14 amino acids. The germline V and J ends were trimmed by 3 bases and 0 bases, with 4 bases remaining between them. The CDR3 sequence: CASSSVSGANVLTF. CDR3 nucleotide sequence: TGCGCCAGCAGCTCCGTCTCTGGGGCCAACGTCCTGACTTTC. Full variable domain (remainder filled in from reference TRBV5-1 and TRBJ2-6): KAGVTQTPRYLIKTRGQQVTLSCSPISGHRSVSWYQQTPGQGLQFLFEYFSETQRNKGNFPGRFSGRQFSNSRSEMNVSTLELGDSALYLCASSSVSGANVLTFGAGSRLTVL.

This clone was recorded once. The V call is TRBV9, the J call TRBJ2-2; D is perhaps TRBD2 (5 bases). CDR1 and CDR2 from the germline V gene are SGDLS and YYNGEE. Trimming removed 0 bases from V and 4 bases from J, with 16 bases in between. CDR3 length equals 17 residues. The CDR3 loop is CASSVVASEALTGELFF. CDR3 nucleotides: TGTGCCAGCAGCGTAGTGGCCTCGGAGGCCCTCACCGGGGAGCTGTTTTTT. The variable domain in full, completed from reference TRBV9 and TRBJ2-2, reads DSGVTQTPKHLITATGQRVTLRCSPRSGDLSVYWYQQSLDQGLQFLIQYYNGEERAKGNILERFSAQQFPDLHSELNLSSLELGDSALYFCASSVVASEALTGELFFGEGSRLTVL.

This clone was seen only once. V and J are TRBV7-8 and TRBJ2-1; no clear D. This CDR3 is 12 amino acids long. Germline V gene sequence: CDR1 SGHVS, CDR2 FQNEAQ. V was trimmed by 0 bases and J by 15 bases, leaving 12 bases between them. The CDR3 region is CASSLALRVPFF. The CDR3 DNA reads TGTGCCAGCAGCTTAGCGCTCCGGGTTCCGTTCTTC. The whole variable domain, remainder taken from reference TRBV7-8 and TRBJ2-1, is GAGVSQSPRYKVAKRGQDVALRCDPISGHVSLFWYQQALGQGPEFLTYFQNEAQLDKSGLPSDRFFAERPEGSVSTLKIQRTQQEDSAVYLCASSLALRVPFFGPGTRLTVL.

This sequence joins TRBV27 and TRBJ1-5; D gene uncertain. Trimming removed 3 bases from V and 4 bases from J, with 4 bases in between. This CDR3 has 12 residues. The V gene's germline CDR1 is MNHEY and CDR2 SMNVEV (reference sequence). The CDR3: CASSFLNQPQHF. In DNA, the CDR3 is TGTGCCAGCAGTTTCCTTAATCAGCCCCAGCATTTT.

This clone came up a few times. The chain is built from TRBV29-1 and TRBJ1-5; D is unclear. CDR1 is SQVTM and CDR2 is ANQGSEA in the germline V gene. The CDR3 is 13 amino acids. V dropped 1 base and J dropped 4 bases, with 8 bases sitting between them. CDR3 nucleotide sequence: TGCAGCGTTGAAGCCCAGGAAAATCAGCCCCAGCATTTT. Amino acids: CSVEAQENQPQHF.

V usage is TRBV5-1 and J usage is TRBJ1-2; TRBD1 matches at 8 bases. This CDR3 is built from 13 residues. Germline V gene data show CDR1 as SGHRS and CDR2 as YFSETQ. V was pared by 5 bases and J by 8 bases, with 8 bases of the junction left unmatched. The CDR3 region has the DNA TGCGCCAGCAGGATGGGACAGGTGGAAGGCTACACCTTC. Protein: CASRMGQVEGYTF.

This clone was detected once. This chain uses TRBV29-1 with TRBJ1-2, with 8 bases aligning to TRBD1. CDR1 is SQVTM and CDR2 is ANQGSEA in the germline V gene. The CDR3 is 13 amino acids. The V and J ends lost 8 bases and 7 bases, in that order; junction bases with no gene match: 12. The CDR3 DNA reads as TGCAGCTTTCAAACCTACAGGGGGTTTGGCTACACCTTC. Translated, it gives CSFQTYRGFGYTF.

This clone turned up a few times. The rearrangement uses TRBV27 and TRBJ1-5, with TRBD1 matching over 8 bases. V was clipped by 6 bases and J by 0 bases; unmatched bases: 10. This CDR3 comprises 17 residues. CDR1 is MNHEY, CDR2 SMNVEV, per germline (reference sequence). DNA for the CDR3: TGTGCCAGCAGCAACGGACAGGGCGCTTATAGCAATCAGCCCCAGCATTTT. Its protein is CASSNGQGAYSNQPQHF.

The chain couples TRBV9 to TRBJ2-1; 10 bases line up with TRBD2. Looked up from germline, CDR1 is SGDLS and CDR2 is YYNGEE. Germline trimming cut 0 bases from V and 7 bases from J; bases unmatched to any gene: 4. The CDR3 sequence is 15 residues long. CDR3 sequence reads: CASSVVQRGGNEQFF. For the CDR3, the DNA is TGTGCCAGCAGCGTAGTCCAGCGGGGGGGGAATGAGCAGTTCTTC. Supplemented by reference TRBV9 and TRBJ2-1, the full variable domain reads DSGVTQTPKHLITATGQRVTLRCSPRSGDLSVYWYQQSLDQGLQFLIQYYNGEERAKGNILERFSAQQFPDLHSELNLSSLELGDSALYFCASSVVQRGGNEQFFGPGTRLTVL.

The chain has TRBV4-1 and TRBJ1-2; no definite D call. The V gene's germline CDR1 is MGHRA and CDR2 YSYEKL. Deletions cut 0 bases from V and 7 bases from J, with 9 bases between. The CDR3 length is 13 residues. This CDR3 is CASSQDRLSGYTF. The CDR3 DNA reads TGCGCCAGCAGCCAAGATCGACTCAGTGGCTACACCTTC.

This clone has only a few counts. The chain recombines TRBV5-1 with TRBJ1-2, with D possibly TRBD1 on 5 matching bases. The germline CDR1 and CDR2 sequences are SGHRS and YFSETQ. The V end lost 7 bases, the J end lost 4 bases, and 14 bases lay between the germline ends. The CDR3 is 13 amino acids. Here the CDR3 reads CASGGTASYGYTF. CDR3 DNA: TGCGCCAGCGGCGGGACGGCGAGCTATGGCTACACCTTC.